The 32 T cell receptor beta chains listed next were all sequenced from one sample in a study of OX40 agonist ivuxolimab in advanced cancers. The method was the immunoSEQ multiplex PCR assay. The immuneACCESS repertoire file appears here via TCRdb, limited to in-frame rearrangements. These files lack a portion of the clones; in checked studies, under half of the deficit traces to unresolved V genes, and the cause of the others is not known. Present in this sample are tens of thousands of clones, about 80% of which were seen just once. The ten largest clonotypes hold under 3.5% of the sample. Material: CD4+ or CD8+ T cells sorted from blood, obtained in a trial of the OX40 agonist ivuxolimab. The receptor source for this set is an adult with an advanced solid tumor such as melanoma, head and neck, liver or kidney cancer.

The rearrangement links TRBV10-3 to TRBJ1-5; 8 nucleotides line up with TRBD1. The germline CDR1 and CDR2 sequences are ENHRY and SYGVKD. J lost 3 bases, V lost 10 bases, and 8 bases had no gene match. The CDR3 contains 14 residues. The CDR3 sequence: CATGGTGLNQPQHF. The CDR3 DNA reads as TGTGCCACCGGGGGGACAGGCCTCAATCAGCCCCAGCATTTT.

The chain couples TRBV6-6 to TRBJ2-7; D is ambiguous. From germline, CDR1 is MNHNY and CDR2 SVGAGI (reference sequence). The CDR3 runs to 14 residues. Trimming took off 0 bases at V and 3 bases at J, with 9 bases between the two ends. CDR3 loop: CASSYSEGSYEQYV. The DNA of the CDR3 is TGTGCCAGCAGTTACTCGGAAGGCAGCTACGAGCAGTACGTC.

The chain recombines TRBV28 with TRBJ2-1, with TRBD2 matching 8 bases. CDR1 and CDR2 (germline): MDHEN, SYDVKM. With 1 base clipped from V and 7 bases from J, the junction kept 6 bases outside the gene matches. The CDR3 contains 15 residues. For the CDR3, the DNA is TGTGCCAGCAGTTTATTCGGGGGGGCTTATAATGAGCAGTTCTTC. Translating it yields CASSLFGGAYNEQFF.

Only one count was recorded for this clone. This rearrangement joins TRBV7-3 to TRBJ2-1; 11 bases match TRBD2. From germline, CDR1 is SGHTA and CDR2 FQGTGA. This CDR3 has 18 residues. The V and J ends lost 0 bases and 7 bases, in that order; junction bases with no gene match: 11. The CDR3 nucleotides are TGTGCCAGCAGCTTAACCGGGACTAGCGGCCGTACTCGTAATGAGCAGTTCTTC. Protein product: CASSLTGTSGRTRNEQFF. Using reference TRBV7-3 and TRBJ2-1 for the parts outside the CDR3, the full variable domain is GAGVSQTPSNKVTEKGKYVELRCDPISGHTALYWYRQSLGQGPEFLIYFQGTGAADDSGLPNDRFFAVRPEGSVSTLKIQRTERGDSAVYLCASSLTGTSGRTRNEQFFGPGTRLTVL.

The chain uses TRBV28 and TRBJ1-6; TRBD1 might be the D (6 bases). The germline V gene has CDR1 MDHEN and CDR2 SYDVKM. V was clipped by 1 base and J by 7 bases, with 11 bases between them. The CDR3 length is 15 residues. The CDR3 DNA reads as TGTGCCAGCAGTTTATCGGGACACCTAAATTCACCCCTCCACTTT. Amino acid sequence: CASSLSGHLNSPLHF.

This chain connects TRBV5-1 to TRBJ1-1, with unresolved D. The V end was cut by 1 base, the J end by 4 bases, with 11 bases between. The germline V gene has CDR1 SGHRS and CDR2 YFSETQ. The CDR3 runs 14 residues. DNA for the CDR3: TGCGCCAGCAGCTTGTCGGGAGTTGGCACTGAAGCTTTCTTT. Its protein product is CASSLSGVGTEAFF.

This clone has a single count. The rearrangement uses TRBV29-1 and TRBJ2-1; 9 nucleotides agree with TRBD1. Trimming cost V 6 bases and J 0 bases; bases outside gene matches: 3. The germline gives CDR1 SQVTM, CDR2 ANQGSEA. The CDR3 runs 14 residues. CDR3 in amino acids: CSVKDRGSYNEQFF. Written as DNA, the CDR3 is TGCAGCGTGAAGGACAGGGGCTCCTACAATGAGCAGTTCTTC.

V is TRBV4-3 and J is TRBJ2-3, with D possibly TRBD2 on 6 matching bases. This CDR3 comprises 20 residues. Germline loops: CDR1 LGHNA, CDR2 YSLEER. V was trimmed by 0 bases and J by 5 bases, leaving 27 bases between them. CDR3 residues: CASSQDIFRYGGVGGDTQYF. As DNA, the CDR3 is TGCGCCAGCAGCCAAGATATCTTTCGGTATGGCGGGGTCGGGGGAGATACGCAGTATTTT.

The CDR3 is CAWSPTGGAGYTF. CDR3 sequence (DNA): TGTGCCTGGAGCCCGACAGGGGGTGCTGGCTACACCTTC. The chain employs TRBV30 and TRBJ1-2, with 9 bases that match TRBD1. CDR1 and CDR2 (germline): GTSNPN, SVGIG (reference sequence). The CDR3 covers 13 residues. The V gene end was trimmed by 3 bases and the J gene end by 7 bases; junction bases not matched to a gene: 6.

For the CDR3, the DNA is TGCAGCGCCATCAGAAGTAGGGCGGGTACTGAAGCTTTCTTT. Translating it yields CSAIRSRAGTEAFF. The chain uses TRBV29-1 and TRBJ1-1; D remains unclear. Germline loops: CDR1 SQVTM, CDR2 ANQGSEA. This CDR3 has 14 residues. V gave up 7 bases and J gave up 5 bases, with 20 bases separating them.

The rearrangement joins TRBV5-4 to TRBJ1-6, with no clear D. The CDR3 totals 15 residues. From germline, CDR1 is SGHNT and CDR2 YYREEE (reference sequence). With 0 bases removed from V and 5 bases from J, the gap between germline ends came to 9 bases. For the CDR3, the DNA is TGTGCCAGCAGCTTGGGAGGCACAAATAATTCACCCCTCCACTTT. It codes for CASSLGGTNNSPLHF.

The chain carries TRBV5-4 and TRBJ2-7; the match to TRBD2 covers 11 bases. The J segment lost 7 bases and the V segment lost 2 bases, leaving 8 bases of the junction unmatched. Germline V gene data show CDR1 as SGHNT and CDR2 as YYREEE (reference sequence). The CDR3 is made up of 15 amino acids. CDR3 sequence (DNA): TGTGCCAGCAGCTTCCCTAGCGGGGGGCCGGAAGAGCAGTACTTC. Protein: CASSFPSGGPEEQYF.

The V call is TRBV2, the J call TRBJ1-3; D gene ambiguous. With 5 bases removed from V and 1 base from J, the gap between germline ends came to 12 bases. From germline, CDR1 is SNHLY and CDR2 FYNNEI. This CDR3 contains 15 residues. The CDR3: CASSFPGESGNTIYF. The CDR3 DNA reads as TGTGCCAGCAGTTTCCCCGGGGAATCTGGAAACACCATATATTTT.

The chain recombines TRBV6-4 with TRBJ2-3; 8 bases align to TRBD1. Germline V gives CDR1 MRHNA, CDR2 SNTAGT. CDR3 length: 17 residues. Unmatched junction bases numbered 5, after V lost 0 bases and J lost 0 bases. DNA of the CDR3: TGTGCCAGCAGTGACTCGTTCGGACAGGGAAGCACAGATACGCAGTATTTT. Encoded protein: CASSDSFGQGSTDTQYF.

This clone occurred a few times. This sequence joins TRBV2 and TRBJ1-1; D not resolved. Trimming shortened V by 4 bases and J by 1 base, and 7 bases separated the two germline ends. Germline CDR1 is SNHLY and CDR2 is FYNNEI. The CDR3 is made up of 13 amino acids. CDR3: CASSVSQNTEAFF. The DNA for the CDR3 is TGTGCCAGCAGTGTTAGCCAGAACACTGAAGCTTTCTTT.

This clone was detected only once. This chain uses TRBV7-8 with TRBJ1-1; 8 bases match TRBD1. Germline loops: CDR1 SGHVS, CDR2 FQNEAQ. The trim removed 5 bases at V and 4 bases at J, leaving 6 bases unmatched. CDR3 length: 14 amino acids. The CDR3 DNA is TGTGCCAGCAGCGGAAGGACAGGGCCCACTGAAGCTTTCTTT. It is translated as CASSGRTGPTEAFF.

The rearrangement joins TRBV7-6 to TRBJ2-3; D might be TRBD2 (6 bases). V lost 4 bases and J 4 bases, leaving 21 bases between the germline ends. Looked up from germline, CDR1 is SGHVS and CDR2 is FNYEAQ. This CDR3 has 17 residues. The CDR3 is CASSSLVPGRRADTQYF. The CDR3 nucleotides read TGTGCCAGCAGCTCGCTTGTCCCGGGACGGAGGGCAGATACGCAGTATTTT.

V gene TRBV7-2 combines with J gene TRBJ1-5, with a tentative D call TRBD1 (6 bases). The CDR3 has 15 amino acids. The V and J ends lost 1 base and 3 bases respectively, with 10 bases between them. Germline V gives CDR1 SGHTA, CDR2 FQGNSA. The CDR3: CASSLGGQHNQPQHF. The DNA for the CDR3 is TGTGCCAGCAGCTTAGGGGGACAACACAATCAGCCCCAGCATTTT.

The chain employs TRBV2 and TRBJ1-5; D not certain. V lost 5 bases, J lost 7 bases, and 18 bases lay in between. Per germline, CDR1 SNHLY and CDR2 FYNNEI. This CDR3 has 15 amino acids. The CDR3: CASSNFDGLGQPQHF. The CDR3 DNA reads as TGTGCCAGCAGTAACTTTGATGGGTTAGGGCAGCCCCAGCATTTT.

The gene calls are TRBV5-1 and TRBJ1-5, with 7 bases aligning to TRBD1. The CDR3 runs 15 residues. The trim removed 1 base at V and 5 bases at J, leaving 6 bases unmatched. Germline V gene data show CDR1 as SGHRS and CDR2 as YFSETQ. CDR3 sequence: CASSLFGTEYQPQHF. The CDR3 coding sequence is TGCGCCAGCAGCTTGTTCGGGACAGAGTATCAGCCCCAGCATTTT.

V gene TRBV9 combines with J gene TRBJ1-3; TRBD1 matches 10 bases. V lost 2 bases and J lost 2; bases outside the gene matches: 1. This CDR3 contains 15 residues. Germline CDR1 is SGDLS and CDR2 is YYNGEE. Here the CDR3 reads CASSVGTGAGNTIYF. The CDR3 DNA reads TGTGCCAGCAGCGTCGGGACAGGGGCTGGAAACACCATATATTTT.

CDR3 residues: CASSTRANTGELFF. The CDR3 DNA follows: TGTGCCAGCAGTACTAGAGCGAACACCGGGGAGCTGTTTTTT. The chain is built from TRBV27 and TRBJ2-2; perhaps TRBD2 as D (5 bases). Trimming removed 5 bases from V and 0 bases from J, with 7 bases in between. This CDR3 has 14 residues. Germline CDR1 is MNHEY and CDR2 is SMNVEV (reference sequence).

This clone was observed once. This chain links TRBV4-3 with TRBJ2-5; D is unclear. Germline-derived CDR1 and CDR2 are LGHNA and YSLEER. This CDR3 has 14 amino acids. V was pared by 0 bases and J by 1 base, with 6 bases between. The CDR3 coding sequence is TGCGCCAGCAGCCAAGATAATTTCCAAGAGACCCAGTACTTC. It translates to CASSQDNFQETQYF.

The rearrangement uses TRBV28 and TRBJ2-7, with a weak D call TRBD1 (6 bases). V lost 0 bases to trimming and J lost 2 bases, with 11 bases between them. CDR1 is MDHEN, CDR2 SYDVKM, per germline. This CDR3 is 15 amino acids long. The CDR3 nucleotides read TGTGCCAGCAGTTTATGGACCCAGGGGACCTACGAGCAGTACTTC. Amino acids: CASSLWTQGTYEQYF.

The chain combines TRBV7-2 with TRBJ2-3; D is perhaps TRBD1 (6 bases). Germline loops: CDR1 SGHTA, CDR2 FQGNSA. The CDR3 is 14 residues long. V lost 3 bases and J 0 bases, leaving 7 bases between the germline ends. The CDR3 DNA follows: TGTGCCAGCAGCTTGGGGACAAGCACAGATACGCAGTATTTT. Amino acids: CASSLGTSTDTQYF.

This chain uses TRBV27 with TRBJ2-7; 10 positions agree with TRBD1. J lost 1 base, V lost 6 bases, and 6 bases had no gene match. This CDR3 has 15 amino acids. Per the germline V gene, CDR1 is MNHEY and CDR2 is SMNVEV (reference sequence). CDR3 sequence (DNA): TGTGCCAGCAGACCCCCGGGACAGGGGTCCTACGAGCAGTACTTC. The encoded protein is CASRPPGQGSYEQYF.

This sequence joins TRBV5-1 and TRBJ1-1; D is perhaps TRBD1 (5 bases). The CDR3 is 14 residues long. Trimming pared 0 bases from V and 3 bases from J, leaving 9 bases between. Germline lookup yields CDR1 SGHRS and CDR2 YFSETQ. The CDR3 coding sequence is TGCGCCAGCAGCTTGGCCGGGGCAGACACTGAAGCTTTCTTT. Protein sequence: CASSLAGADTEAFF.

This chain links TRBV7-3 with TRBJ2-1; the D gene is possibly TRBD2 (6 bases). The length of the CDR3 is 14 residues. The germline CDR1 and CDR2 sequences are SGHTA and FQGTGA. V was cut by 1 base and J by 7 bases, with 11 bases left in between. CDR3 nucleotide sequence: TGTGCCAGCAGCTTAAGGGCGGGGAGGAATGAGCAGTTCTTC. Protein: CASSLRAGRNEQFF.

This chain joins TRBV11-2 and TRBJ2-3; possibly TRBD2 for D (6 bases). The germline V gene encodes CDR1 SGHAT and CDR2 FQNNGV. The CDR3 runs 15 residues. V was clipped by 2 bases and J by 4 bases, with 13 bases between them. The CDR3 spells CASSLRGVVADTQYF. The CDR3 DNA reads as TGTGCCAGCAGCTTACGCGGGGTGGTTGCAGATACGCAGTATTTT.

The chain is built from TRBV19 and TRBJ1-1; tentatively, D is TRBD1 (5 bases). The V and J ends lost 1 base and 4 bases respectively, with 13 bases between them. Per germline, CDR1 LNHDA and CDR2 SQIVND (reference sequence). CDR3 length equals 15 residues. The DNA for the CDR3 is TGTGCCAGTAGTATAGGAGGGGTCGAGGGCACTGAAGCTTTCTTT. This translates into CASSIGGVEGTEAFF.

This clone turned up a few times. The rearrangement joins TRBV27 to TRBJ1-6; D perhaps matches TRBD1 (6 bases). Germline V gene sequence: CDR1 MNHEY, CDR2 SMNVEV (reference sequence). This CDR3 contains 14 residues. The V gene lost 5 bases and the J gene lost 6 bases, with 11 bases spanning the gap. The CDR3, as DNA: TGTGCCAGCAGTGCCGGGGGCCCTAATTCACCCCTCCACTTT. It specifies CASSAGGPNSPLHF.

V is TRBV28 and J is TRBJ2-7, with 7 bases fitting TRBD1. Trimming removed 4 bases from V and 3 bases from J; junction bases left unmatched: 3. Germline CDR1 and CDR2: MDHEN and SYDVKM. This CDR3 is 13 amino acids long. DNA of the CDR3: TGTGCCAGCAGTTCGGGACAGCGCTACGAGCAGTACGTC. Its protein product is CASSSGQRYEQYV.